This T cell receptor (beta chain) appears in the sequencing data of a study of T cell responses to AZD1222 COVID-19 vaccine. On the study more broadly: Timing groups of about 4 and about 12 weeks for second doses were pooled. Study-level points and caveats: Variant regions that are unmutated are reportedly the target of nearly half of spike-specific TCRs. Seropositive at baseline were only a handful of AZD1222 recipients. Without day 14 samples, only post-peak T cell repertoires were studied.

Between the trimmed V and J ends, which lost 3 bases and 13 bases, there was a span of 10 bases. The CDR3 runs to 12 residues. CDR1 LNHDA and CDR2 SQIVND come from the germline V gene (reference sequence). In regard to this clone: Its antigen remains unidentified.

Profiling relied on immunoSEQ multiplex PCR, and the TCRdb table lists in-frame clones only, not all of them. The table shows approximately 140,000 clones, with around nine tenths occurring only once. The source of this sequence is an adult in good health. The chain employs TRBV19 and TRBJ1-6; D call uncertain. The specimen was peripheral blood, collected on day 0 of AZD1222 vaccination. This CDR3 is CASSIASGPLHF. CDR3 DNA: TGTGCCAGTAGTATTGCCAGTGGGCCCCTCCACTTT.